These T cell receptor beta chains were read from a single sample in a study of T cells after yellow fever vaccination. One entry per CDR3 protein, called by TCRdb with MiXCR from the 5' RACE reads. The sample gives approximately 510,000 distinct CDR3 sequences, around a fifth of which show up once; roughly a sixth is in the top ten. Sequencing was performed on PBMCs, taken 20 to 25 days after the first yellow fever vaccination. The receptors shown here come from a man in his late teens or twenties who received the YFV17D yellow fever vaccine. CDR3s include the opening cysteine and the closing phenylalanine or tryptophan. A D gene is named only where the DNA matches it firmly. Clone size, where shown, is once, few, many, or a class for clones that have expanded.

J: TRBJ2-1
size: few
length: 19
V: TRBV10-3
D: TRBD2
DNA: TGTGCCATCAGAGGCGGGACTAGCGGGGGCCGGAGCTCCTACAATGAGCAGTTCTTC
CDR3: CAIRGGTSGGRSSYNEQFF

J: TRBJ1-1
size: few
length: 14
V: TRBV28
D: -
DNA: TGTGCCAGCAGTTTATTACAGAGAAACACTGAAGCTTTCTTT
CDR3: CASSLLQRNTEAFF

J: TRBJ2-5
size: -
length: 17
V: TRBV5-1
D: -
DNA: TGCGCCAGCAGCTTGGATGCGGCAGGGCTCCTCCAAGAGACCCAGTACTTC
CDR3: CASSLDAAGLLQETQYF

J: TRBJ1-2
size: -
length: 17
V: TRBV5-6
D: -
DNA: TGTGCCAGCACCAAAGGAGGAGGGTCCACCTATAACTATGGCTACACCTTC
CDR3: CASTKGGGSTYNYGYTF

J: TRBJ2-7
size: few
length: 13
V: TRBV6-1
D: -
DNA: TGTGCCAGCAGTATTACCCCCTTCCGCGAGCAGTACTTC
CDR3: CASSITPFREQYF

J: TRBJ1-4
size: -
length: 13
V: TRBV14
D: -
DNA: TGTGCCAGCAGCCAAGATCTTGCGGGAAGACTGTTTTTT
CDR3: CASSQDLAGRLFF

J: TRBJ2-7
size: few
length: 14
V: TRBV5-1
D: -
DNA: TGCGCCAGCAGCTTCAGGGGGGACGACTACGAGCAGTACTTC
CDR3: CASSFRGDDYEQYF

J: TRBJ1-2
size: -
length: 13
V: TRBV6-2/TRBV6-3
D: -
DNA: TGTGCCAGCAGCCACGGACAGTTCTATGGCTACACCTTC
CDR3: CASSHGQFYGYTF

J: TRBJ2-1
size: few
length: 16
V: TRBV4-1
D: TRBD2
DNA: TGCGCCAGCAGCCCGGTAACTAGCGGGGGATTCAATGAGCAGTTCTTC
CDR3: CASSPVTSGGFNEQFF

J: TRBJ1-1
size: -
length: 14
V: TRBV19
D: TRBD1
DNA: TGTGCCAGCCGGGACAGGGTCTTGAACACTGAAGCTTTCTTT
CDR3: CASRDRVLNTEAFF

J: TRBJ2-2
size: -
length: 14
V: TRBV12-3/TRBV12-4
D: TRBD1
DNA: TGTGCCAGCAGTACAGGGGTCATCGCCGGGGAGCTGTTTTTT
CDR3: CASSTGVIAGELFF

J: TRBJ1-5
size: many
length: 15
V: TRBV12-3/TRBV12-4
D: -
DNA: TGTGCCAGCAGTTTAGCCCAGGGTGGCAATCAGCCCCAGCATTTT
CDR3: CASSLAQGGNQPQHF

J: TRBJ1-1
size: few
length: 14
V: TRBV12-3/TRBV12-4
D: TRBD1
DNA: TGTGCCAGCAGTTCACAGGGGGCGGGAACTGAAGCTTTCTTT
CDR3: CASSSQGAGTEAFF

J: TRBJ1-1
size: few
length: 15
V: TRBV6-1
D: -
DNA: TGTGCCGCCTCGACCGGGGCCCGGGATAACACTGAAGCTTTCTTT
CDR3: CAASTGARDNTEAFF

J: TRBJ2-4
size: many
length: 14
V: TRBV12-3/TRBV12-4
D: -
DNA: TGTGCCAGCAGTTTGTTCGAGAGGAAGAACATTCAGTACTTC
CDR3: CASSLFERKNIQYF

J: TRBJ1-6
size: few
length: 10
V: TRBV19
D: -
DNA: TGTGCCACGGGCGATTCACCCCTCCACTTT
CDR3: CATGDSPLHF

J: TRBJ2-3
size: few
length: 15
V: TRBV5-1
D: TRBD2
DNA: TGCGCCAGCAGCTTCGGGCGGGGGGATCGGAATACGCAGTATTTT
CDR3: CASSFGRGDRNTQYF

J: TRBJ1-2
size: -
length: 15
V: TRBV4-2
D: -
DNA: TGTGCCAGCAGCCAACCGGGGGAGGGGTCTGATGGCTACACCTTC
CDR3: CASSQPGEGSDGYTF

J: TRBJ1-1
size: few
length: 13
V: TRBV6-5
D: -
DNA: TGTGCCAGCAGTTTAAGTTACGGGGAAGAAGCTTTCTTT
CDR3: CASSLSYGEEAFF

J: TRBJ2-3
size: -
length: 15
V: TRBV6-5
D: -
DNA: TGTGCCAGCAGTTACTCAGAGAGTAGCACAGATACGCAGTATTTT
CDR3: CASSYSESSTDTQYF

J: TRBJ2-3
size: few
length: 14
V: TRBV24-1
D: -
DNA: TGTGCCACCTCGCCGGGGGGCGGCACAGATACGCAGTATTTT
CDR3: CATSPGGGTDTQYF

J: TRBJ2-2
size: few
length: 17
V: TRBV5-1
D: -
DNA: TGCGCCAGCAGCTTGGTTCCCGGACAGACGAACACCGGGGAGCTGTTTTTT
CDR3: CASSLVPGQTNTGELFF

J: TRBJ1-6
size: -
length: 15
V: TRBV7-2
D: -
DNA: TGTGCCAGCACCCCAGGAGATCTCTATAATTCACCCCTCCACTTT
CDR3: CASTPGDLYNSPLHF

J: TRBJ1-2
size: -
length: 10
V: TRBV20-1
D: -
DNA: TGCAGTGCTATGAGGGGCGGCTACACCTTC
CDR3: CSAMRGGYTF

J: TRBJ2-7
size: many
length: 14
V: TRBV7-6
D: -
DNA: TGTGCCAGCAGCCCTAGTGGAGATACCTACGAGCAGTACTTC
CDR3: CASSPSGDTYEQYF

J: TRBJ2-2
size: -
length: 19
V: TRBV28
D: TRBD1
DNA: TGTGCCAGCAGTGCTACCGGGACAGGGTATTGGCTAACCACCGGGGAGCTGTTTTTT
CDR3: CASSATGTGYWLTTGELFF

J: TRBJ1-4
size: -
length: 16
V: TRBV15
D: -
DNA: TGTGCCACCAGCAGAGATCAAATTTGGCTAAGTGAAAAACTGTTTTTT
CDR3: CATSRDQIWLSEKLFF